The 12 T cell receptor beta chains presented below share a single source sample, sequenced in a study of blood T cell repertoires in COVID-19. This table comes from immunoSEQ multiplex PCR, and its TCRdb copy is limited to in-frame clones, with some not included. The sample has tens of thousands of clones, 79% seen once. The material sequenced was peripheral blood. The receptors here all came from a man between 60 and 70 years old with active or convalescent COVID-19.

This clone appeared a single time. The chain combines TRBV6-6 with TRBJ2-3, with 10 bases lining up with TRBD2. This CDR3 is built from 16 residues. V lost 6 bases, J lost 3 bases, and 9 bases stayed unmatched. Germline CDR1 MNHNY, CDR2 SVGAGI (reference sequence). The CDR3 DNA reads TGTGCCAGCAGCCGACTAAGCGGGGGGGCGACAGATACGCAGTATTTT. It codes for CASSRLSGGATDTQYF.

The V gene is TRBV3-1 (or the pseudogene TRBV3-2), the J gene TRBJ1-2; 10 bases agree with TRBD1. Trimming took 5 bases from V and 7 from J; bases not matched to a gene: 4. The CDR3 runs to 13 residues. Germline V gives CDR1 LGHDT, CDR2 YNNKEL (reference sequence). CDR3 bases: TGTGCCAGCAGCTTAGGACAGGGGGGTGGCTACACCTTC. This gives the protein CASSLGQGGGYTF.

This sequence joins TRBV27 and TRBJ2-5, with a possible D match to TRBD2 (6 bases). This CDR3 has 15 residues. CDR1 and CDR2 from the germline V gene are MNHEY and SMNVEV (reference sequence). V was clipped by 2 bases and J by 5 bases, with 15 bases between them. The CDR3 bases are TGTGCCAGCAGTTTAGTCCCCCGCGGGGCCGAGACCCAGTACTTC. This sequence encodes CASSLVPRGAETQYF.

The rearrangement joins TRBV9 to TRBJ1-4, with 7 bases matching TRBD1. Unmatched junction bases numbered 0, after V lost 0 bases and J lost 4 bases. The CDR3 loop spans 14 amino acids. CDR1 is SGDLS and CDR2 is YYNGEE in the germline V gene. The CDR3 is CASSVAGGNEKLFF. In DNA form, the CDR3 reads TGTGCCAGCAGCGTAGCAGGGGGTAATGAAAAACTGTTTTTT.

The J gene is TRBJ2-5, the V gene TRBV9; D is possibly TRBD2 (5 bases). Germline lookup yields CDR1 SGDLS and CDR2 YYNGEE. V was cut by 2 bases and J by 4 bases, with 6 bases left in between. The CDR3 has 12 amino acids. The CDR3 region has the DNA TGTGCCAGCAGCGTCGAGGGAGAGACCCAGTACTTC. Protein: CASSVEGETQYF.

This clone appeared a few times. The genes are TRBV19 and TRBJ1-5; 10 positions match TRBD1. Germline V gene data show CDR1 as LNHDA and CDR2 as SQIVND (reference sequence). V lost 0 bases and J lost 7; bases outside the gene matches: 12. This CDR3 has 18 residues. CDR3 in amino acids: CASSIDRLRDRGGQPQHF. The CDR3 bases are TGTGCCAGTAGTATAGATCGTCTTCGGGACAGGGGTGGACAGCCCCAGCATTTT.

The V call is TRBV7-8, the J call TRBJ1-2; the D gene is possibly TRBD1 (6 bases). Germline CDR1 is SGHVS and CDR2 is FQNEAQ. Trimming left V 4 bases short and J 0 bases short, with 15 bases between. This CDR3 has 16 amino acids. In DNA, the CDR3 is TGTGCCAGCAGCTCACAGGGTTCTGGAACTAACTATGGCTACACCTTC. Protein: CASSSQGSGTNYGYTF.

The V gene is TRBV5-1, the J gene TRBJ1-4; TRBD1 might be the D (6 bases). The CDR3 has 15 residues. Germline CDR1 SGHRS, CDR2 YFSETQ. Deletions cut 0 bases from V and 7 bases from J, with 13 bases between. As DNA, the CDR3 is TGCGCCAGCAGCTTGGCCGGACAGTCGGGTGAAAAACTGTTTTTT. Its translation is CASSLAGQSGEKLFF.

The V gene is TRBV11-2, the J gene TRBJ2-2, with 11 bases that match TRBD2. This CDR3 has 19 residues. CDR1 and CDR2 from the germline V gene are SGHAT and FQNNGV. J gave up 3 bases and V 3 bases, and 12 bases lay outside the gene matches. CDR3 protein: CASSFSFRLAGYDTGELFF. CDR3 coding DNA: TGTGCCAGCAGCTTTTCGTTCCGACTAGCGGGGTATGACACCGGGGAGCTGTTTTTT. The full variable domain, with the rest looked up from reference TRBV11-2 and TRBJ2-2, is EAGVAQSPRYKIIEKRQSVAFWCNPISGHATLYWYQQILGQGPKLLIQFQNNGVVDDSQLPKDRFSAERLKGVDSTLKIQPAKLEDSAVYLCASSFSFRLAGYDTGELFFGEGSRLTVL.

This rearrangement joins TRBV5-4 to TRBJ1-2; D is possibly TRBD1 (6 bases). The CDR3 is 15 residues long. The V gene's germline CDR1 is SGHNT and CDR2 YYREEE (reference sequence). The V and J ends lost 4 bases and 0 bases respectively, with 13 bases between them. The CDR3 reads CASSPGGATNYGYTF. In DNA, the CDR3 is TGTGCCAGCAGCCCCGGGGGGGCTACTAACTATGGCTACACCTTC.

This chain joins TRBV6-6 and TRBJ2-7; D not resolved. Deletions cut 6 bases from V and 1 base from J, with 13 bases between. CDR3 size: 14 residues. The V gene's germline CDR1 is MNHNY and CDR2 SVGAGI (reference sequence). The CDR3 loop is CASRRSAPSYEQYF. The CDR3 DNA follows: TGTGCCAGCAGGCGTAGTGCCCCTTCCTACGAGCAGTACTTC.

The V call is TRBV19, the J call TRBJ2-4; D may be TRBD2 (5 bases). Per germline, CDR1 LNHDA and CDR2 SQIVND (reference sequence). This CDR3 region has 16 residues. V was clipped by 2 bases and J by 7 bases, with 18 bases between them. CDR3 region: CASSINKSGYRNIQYF. The DNA for the CDR3 is TGTGCCAGTAGTATAAATAAGTCGGGGTATCGGAACATTCAGTACTTC. The full variable domain, with the rest looked up from reference TRBV19 and TRBJ2-4, is DGGITQSPKYLFRKEGQNVTLSCEQNLNHDAMYWYRQDPGQGLRLIYYSQIVNDFQKGDIAEGYSVSREKKESFPLTVTSAQKNPTAFYLCASSINKSGYRNIQYFGAGTRLSVL.